Shown below are 19 T cell receptor beta chains from a single sample sequenced in a study of vaccination effects on CD4 cells after COVID-19 (dated by TCRdb to between 2021 and 2024). The library was obtained by the immunoSEQ multiplex PCR assay. TCRdb's version of the immuneACCESS table is confined to in-frame rearrangements and falls short of the full clone set. An unresolved V gene accounts for under half of the shortfall where checked; the remainder is of unknown origin. This sample is represented by over 7,500 clones; approximately 75% of them were singletons. 10% to 15% of the sample is in the top ten clones. To identify antigen-specific CD4+ T cell clonotypes by their expansion, the ViraFEST assay first stimulated PBMC with viral peptide pools and then applied TCR sequencing. After around ten days of culture, CD4+ T cells were isolated with the EasySep CD4+ T cell isolation kit. No cognate antigen is known for these TCRs.

The source material was CD4+ T cells from PBMCs cultured with HCoV-229E spike peptides, sampled before COVID-19 vaccination. The cell subset or site tag for this specimen amounts to: HCoV-229E spike overlapping peptide pool stimulation. These receptor sequences come from a human donor who received a COVID-19 vaccine.

The chain carries TRBV7-9 and TRBJ2-2; D remains ambiguous. The ends were cut back, 2 bases at V and 7 bases at J, with 11 bases in the middle. The length of the CDR3 is 14 residues. The germline V gene encodes CDR1 SEHNR and CDR2 FQNEAQ (reference sequence). The CDR3 region is CASSLLASSGELFF. The CDR3 region has the DNA TGTGCCAGCAGCTTATTGGCCAGCAGCGGGGAGCTGTTTTTT.

The chain has TRBV28 and TRBJ2-7; 11 nucleotides line up with TRBD2. CDR3 size: 17 residues. From germline, CDR1 is MDHEN and CDR2 SYDVKM. Germline trimming cut 2 bases from V and 1 base from J; bases unmatched to any gene: 7. In DNA, the CDR3 is TGTGCCAGCAGTTTACCCACATTAGCGGGAGGGTCCTACGAGCAGTACTTC. Amino acids: CASSLPTLAGGSYEQYF.

J is TRBJ2-1 and V is TRBV11-3; D not resolved. The CDR3 sequence is 14 residues long. The germline gives CDR1 SGHNT, CDR2 YENEEA. Trimming stripped 3 bases from V and 8 bases from J, with 14 bases between. CDR3 sequence reads: CASSFMGSVDEQFF. The CDR3 DNA sequence: TGTGCCAGCAGCTTTATGGGGTCGGTGGATGAGCAGTTCTTC.

This clone has more than one count but fewer than ten. This sequence joins TRBV18 and TRBJ1-4; D remains unclear. The CDR3 covers 16 residues. V shed 2 bases and J shed 6 bases, with 16 bases lying between them. The germline CDR1 and CDR2 sequences are KGHSH and LQKENI. The DNA for the CDR3 is TGTGCCAGCTCACCAAGAGGGAGCAGGAGGGATGAAAAACTGTTTTTT. Translation gives CASSPRGSRRDEKLFF. Full variable domain (remainder filled in from reference TRBV18 and TRBJ1-4): NAGVMQNPRHLVRRRGQEARLRCSPMKGHSHVYWYRQLPEEGLKFMVYLQKENIIDESGMPKERFSAEFPKEGPSILRIQQVVRGDSAAYFCASSPRGSRRDEKLFFGSGTQLSVL.

V usage is TRBV18 and J usage is TRBJ1-1; possible D gene TRBD1, 5 bases. V was pared by 9 bases and J by 4 bases, with 15 bases between. The germline V gene has CDR1 KGHSH and CDR2 LQKENI. This CDR3 is 13 amino acids long. This CDR3 reads CASSMVGGTEAFF. In DNA, the CDR3 is TGTGCCAGTTCGATGGTTGGGGGCACTGAAGCTTTCTTT.

The chain carries TRBV5-4 and TRBJ1-3; no firm D call. The CDR3 totals 15 residues. The V end was cut by 0 bases, the J end by 0 bases, with 7 bases between. Germline CDR1 and CDR2: SGHNT and YYREEE (reference sequence). For the CDR3, the DNA is TGTGCCAGCAGCTTGGCGGGGAGCTCTGGAAACACCATATATTTT. Translating it yields CASSLAGSSGNTIYF.

The J gene is TRBJ2-4, the V gene TRBV9; D unclear. V gave up 4 bases and J gave up 1 base, with 15 bases separating them. The CDR3 spans 16 residues. CDR1 SGDLS and CDR2 YYNGEE come from the germline V gene. The CDR3 DNA reads as TGTGCCAGCAGCTCCGACCCGACTGTGGCCAAAAACATTCAGTACTTC. Its protein product is CASSSDPTVAKNIQYF.

This clone was seen just once. This chain uses TRBV19 with TRBJ1-2; 8 positions match TRBD1. CDR1 and CDR2 from the germline V gene are LNHDA and SQIVND (reference sequence). This CDR3 comprises 13 residues. V was pared by 5 bases and J by 2 bases, with 1 base of the junction left unmatched. For the CDR3, the DNA is TGTGCCAGTAGTTCAGGGGGCAACTATGGCTACACCTTC. Translated, it gives CASSSGGNYGYTF.

This clone appeared a few times. CDR3 sequence reads: CASSLGSNTEAFF. CDR3 nucleotides: TGCGCCAGCAGCCTGGGCAGTAACACTGAAGCTTTCTTT. J is TRBJ1-1 and V is TRBV5-1; no definite D call. V was clipped by 4 bases and J by 2 bases, with 9 bases between them. Germline-derived CDR1 and CDR2 are SGHRS and YFSETQ. This CDR3 is built from 13 residues.

The chain is built from TRBV18 and TRBJ2-5; maybe TRBD2 (5 bases). Per the germline V gene, CDR1 is KGHSH and CDR2 is LQKENI. Trimming took off 0 bases at V and 4 bases at J, with 15 bases between the two ends. There are 16 residues in the CDR3. DNA of the CDR3: TGTGCCAGCTCACCACCGATTTGGGAGAAGGGAGAGACCCAGTACTTC. It specifies CASSPPIWEKGETQYF.

The chain couples TRBV5-4 to TRBJ2-3; either TRBD1 or TRBD2 may supply D (5 bases each). Germline CDR1 SGHNT, CDR2 YYREEE (reference sequence). The CDR3 is 15 amino acids. V was cut by 1 base and J by 0 bases, with 9 bases left in between. The chain's CDR3 is CASSLRRDSTDTQYF. CDR3 nucleotides: TGTGCCAGCAGCTTGCGCCGGGACAGCACAGATACGCAGTATTTT.

This chain links TRBV27 with TRBJ2-4; D tentatively reads TRBD1 or TRBD2 (5 bases each). The germline V gene encodes CDR1 MNHEY and CDR2 SMNVEV (reference sequence). The CDR3 runs to 15 residues. Trimming pared 4 bases from V and 6 bases from J, leaving 16 bases between. CDR3 amino acids: CASSYGTVAGNIQYF. DNA for the CDR3: TGTGCCAGCAGTTATGGGACCGTGGCGGGAAACATTCAGTACTTC.

This chain joins TRBV7-9 and TRBJ1-2, with D perhaps TRBD1 (6 bases). CDR1 and CDR2 from the germline V gene are SEHNR and FQNEAQ (reference sequence). The ends were cut back, 3 bases at V and 7 bases at J, with 15 bases in the middle. The CDR3 totals 14 residues. The CDR3 region is CASSFGQGIGGYTF. In DNA, the CDR3 is TGTGCCAGCAGCTTTGGGCAGGGGATTGGTGGCTACACCTTC.

The chain couples TRBV19 to TRBJ2-1; 11 bases agree with TRBD2. The ends lost 6 bases at V and 10 bases at J; junction bases unmatched: 11. CDR1 LNHDA and CDR2 SQIVND come from the germline V gene (reference sequence). The CDR3 covers 15 residues. CDR3 amino acids: CASSDPGLAGREQFF. The DNA of the CDR3 is TGTGCCAGTAGCGACCCCGGACTAGCGGGCCGGGAGCAGTTCTTC.

V and J are TRBV2 and TRBJ2-7, with 11 bases lining up with TRBD1. The CDR3 spans 17 residues. After removal of 6 bases from V and 3 bases from J, the junction contained 13 bases not matched to a gene. Germline assignment: CDR1 SNHLY and CDR2 FYNNEI. In DNA, the CDR3 is TGTGCCAGCAGCCTTCCCCGTGCCGGGACAGGGGGCTACGAGCAGTACTTC. It translates to CASSLPRAGTGGYEQYF.

The rearrangement joins TRBV6-4 to TRBJ1-5, with D maybe TRBD1 (6 bases). V shed 6 bases and J shed 4 bases, with 22 bases lying between them. From germline, CDR1 is MRHNA and CDR2 SNTAGT. The CDR3 is made up of 17 amino acids. The CDR3 spells CASRKTTGTRLNQPQHF. The DNA for the CDR3 is TGTGCCAGCAGGAAAACCACCGGGACAAGACTAAATCAGCCCCAGCATTTT.

This clone was counted between two and nine times. The chain uses TRBV5-4 and TRBJ1-1, with TRBD1 as a possible D gene (5 bases). Trimming left V 4 bases short and J 2 bases short, with 12 bases between. Germline CDR1 reads SGHNT; CDR2 reads YYREEE (reference sequence). CDR3 length: 14 amino acids. CDR3 sequence (DNA): TGTGCCAGCAGCCTCCTGACAGCCAACACTGAAGCTTTCTTT. As protein: CASSLLTANTEAFF.

This chain joins TRBV5-1 and TRBJ2-2, with D possibly being TRBD1 (5 bases). Germline V gene lookup returns CDR1 SGHRS and CDR2 YFSETQ. The CDR3 sequence is 16 residues long. V was trimmed by 0 bases and J by 4 bases, leaving 13 bases between them. The CDR3, as DNA: TGCGCCAGCAGCTTGGAACTGTCAGGGTCCACCGGGGAGCTGTTTTTT. It specifies CASSLELSGSTGELFF.

This clone turned up a few times. The rearrangement joins TRBV24-1 to TRBJ2-1, with a weak D call TRBD2 (7 bases). This CDR3 spans 14 amino acids. V was clipped by 0 bases and J by 8 bases, with 10 bases between them. Germline CDR1 KGHDR, CDR2 SFDVKD. Here the CDR3 DNA reads TGTGCCACCAGTGATTTGGGCGGGGGCGATGAGCAGTTCTTC. Translation: CATSDLGGGDEQFF.